This T cell receptor (beta chain) is from a study of identical twins. Study-wide findings and caveats: Modelling approaches yielded underestimates of out-of-frame TCR alpha sharing between monozygotic twins.

This CDR3 has 14 residues. Trimming removed 5 bases at V and 5 bases at J, with 12 bases between. Germline CDR1 and CDR2: SGHNT and YENEEA. This clonotype appeared a few times. The antigen is undetermined. Healthy Caucasians were all of the donors. Through template switching, a universal primer site was introduced, and the cDNA contained unique molecular identifiers. MiXCR, applied by TCRdb to the 5' RACE reads, yields one record per CDR3 protein. This table holds around 250,000 distinct CDR3 sequences, about an eighth found once. Separately, the same data were catalogued under a study of yellow fever vaccine responses in identical twins.

The sample consisted of memory (CD45RO+) T cells sorted from blood. The chain is built from TRBV11-3 and TRBJ2-2; D is possibly TRBD2 (5 bases). This clonotype was sampled from a young woman in good health. CDR3 region: CASSPTRATGELFF. For the CDR3, the DNA is TGTGCCAGCAGCCCGACGAGGGCTACCGGGGAGCTGTTTTTT.